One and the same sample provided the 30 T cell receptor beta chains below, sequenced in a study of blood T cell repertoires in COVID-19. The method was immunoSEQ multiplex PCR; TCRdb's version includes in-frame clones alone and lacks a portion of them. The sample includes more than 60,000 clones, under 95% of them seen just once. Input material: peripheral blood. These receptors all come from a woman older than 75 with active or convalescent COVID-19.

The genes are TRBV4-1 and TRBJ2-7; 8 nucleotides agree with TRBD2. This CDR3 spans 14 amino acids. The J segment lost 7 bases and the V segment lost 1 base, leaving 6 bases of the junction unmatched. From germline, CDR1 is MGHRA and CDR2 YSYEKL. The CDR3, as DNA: TGCGCCAGCAGCCAAGCGGTTGTAGCGGGGGAGCAGTACTTC. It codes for CASSQAVVAGEQYF.

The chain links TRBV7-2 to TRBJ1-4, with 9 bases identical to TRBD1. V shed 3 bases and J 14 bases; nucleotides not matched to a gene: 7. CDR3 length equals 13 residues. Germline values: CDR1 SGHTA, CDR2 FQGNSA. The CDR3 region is CASSLSGTGILFF. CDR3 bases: TGTGCCAGCAGCTTGTCGGGGACAGGGATCCTGTTTTTT.

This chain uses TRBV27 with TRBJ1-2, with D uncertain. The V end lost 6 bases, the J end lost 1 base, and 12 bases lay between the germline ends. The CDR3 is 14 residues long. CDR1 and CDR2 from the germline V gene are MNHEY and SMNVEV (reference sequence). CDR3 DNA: TGTGCCAGCAGCCCTAGATTCGATAACTATGGCTACACCTTC. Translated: CASSPRFDNYGYTF.

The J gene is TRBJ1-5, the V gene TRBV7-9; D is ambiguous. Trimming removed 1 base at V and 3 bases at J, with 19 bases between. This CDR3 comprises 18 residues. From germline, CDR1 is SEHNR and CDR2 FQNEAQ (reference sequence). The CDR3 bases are TGTGCCAGCAGCTTAGGGTTTGGCAGCCAAAGACTCAATCAGCCCCAGCATTTT. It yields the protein CASSLGFGSQRLNQPQHF.

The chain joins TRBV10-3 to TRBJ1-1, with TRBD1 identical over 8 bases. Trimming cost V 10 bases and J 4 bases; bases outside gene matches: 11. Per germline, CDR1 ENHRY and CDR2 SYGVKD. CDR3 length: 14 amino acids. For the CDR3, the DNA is TGTGCCACCTCCCTCCCGGACAGGGCCACTGAAGCTTTCTTT. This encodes CATSLPDRATEAFF.

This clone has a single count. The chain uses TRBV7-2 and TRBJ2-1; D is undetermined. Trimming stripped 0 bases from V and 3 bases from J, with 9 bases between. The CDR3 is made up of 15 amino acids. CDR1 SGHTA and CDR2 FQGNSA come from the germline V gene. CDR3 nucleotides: TGTGCCAGCAGCTTAGCGGTGCTCTACTACAATGAGCAGTTCTTC. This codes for CASSLAVLYYNEQFF.

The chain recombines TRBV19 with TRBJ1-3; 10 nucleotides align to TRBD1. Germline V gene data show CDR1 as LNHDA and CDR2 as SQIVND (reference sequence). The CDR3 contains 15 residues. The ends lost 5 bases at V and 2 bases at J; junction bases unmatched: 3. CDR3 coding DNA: TGTGCCAGTAGTGTAGGACAGGGGGCTGGAAACACCATATATTTT. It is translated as CASSVGQGAGNTIYF.

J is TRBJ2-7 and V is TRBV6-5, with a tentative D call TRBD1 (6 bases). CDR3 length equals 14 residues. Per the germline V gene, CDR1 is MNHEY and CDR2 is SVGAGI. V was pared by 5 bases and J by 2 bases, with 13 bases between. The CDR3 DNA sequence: TGTGCCAGCAGTCTACGGACAGCCACCTACGAGCAGTACTTC. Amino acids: CASSLRTATYEQYF.

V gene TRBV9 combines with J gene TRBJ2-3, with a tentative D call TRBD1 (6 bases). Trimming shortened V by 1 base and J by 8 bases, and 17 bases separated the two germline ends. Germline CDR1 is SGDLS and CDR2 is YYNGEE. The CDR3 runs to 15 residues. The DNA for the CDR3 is TGTGCCAGCAGCGTACCCCACAACCAGGGGAGTACGCAGTATTTT. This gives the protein CASSVPHNQGSTQYF. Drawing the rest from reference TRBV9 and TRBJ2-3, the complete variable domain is DSGVTQTPKHLITATGQRVTLRCSPRSGDLSVYWYQQSLDQGLQFLIQYYNGEERAKGNILERFSAQQFPDLHSELNLSSLELGDSALYFCASSVPHNQGSTQYFGPGTRLTVL.

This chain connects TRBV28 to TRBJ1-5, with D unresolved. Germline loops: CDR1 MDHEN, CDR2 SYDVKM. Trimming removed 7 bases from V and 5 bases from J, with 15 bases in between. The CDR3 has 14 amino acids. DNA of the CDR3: TGTGCCAGCAAAAGCCCGCGGAGAGATCAGCCCCAGCATTTT. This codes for CASKSPRRDQPQHF.

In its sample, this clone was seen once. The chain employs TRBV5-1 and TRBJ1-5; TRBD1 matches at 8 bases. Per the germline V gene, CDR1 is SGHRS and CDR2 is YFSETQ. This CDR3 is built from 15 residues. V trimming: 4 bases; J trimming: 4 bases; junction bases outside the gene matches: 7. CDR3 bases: TGCGCCAGCAGCGACGGACAGGGCTTAAATCAGCCCCAGCATTTT. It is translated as CASSDGQGLNQPQHF.

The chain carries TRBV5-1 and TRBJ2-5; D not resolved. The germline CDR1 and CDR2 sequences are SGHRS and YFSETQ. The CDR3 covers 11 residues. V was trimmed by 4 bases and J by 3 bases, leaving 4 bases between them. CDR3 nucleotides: TGCGCCAGCAGCCTAAAAGAGACCCAGTACTTC. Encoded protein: CASSLKETQYF.

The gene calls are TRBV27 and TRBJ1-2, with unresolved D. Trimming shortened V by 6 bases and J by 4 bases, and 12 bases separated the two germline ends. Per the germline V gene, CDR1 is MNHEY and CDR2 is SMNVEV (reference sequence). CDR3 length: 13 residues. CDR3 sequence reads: CASSRTDLYGYTF. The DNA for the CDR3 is TGTGCCAGCAGCCGTACAGACCTCTATGGCTACACCTTC.

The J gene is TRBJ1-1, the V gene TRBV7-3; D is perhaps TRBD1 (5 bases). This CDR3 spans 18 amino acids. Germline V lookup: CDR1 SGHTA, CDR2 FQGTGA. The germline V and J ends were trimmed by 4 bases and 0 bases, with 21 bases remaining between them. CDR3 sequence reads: CASSCPGAGTSMNTEAFF. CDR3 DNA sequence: TGTGCCAGCAGCTGTCCGGGAGCGGGGACCAGCATGAACACTGAAGCTTTCTTT.

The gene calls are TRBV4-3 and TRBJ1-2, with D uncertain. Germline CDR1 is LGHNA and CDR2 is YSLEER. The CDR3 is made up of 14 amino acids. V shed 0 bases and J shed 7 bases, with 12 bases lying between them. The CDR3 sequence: CASSQDRAGRGYTF. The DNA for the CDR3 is TGCGCCAGCAGCCAAGATCGGGCGGGTCGTGGCTACACCTTC.

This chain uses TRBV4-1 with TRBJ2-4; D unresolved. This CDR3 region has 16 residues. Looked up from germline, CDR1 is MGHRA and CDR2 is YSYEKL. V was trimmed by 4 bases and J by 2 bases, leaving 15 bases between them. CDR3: CASSLLPDLTKNIQYF. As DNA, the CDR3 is TGCGCCAGCAGCCTTTTACCCGACTTGACCAAAAACATTCAGTACTTC.

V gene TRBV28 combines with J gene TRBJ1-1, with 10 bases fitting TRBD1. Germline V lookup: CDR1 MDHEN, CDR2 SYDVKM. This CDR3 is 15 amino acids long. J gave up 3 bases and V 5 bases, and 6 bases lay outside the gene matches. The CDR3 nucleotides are TGTGCCAGCAGTGTCCGACAGGGGGCGGACACTGAAGCTTTCTTT. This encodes CASSVRQGADTEAFF.

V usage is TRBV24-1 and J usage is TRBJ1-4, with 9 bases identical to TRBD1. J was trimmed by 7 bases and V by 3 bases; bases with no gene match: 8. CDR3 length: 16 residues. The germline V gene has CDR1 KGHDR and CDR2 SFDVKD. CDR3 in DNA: TGTGCCACCAGTGATGCCTCCGGACAGGGGACTGAAAAACTGTTTTTT. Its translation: CATSDASGQGTEKLFF.

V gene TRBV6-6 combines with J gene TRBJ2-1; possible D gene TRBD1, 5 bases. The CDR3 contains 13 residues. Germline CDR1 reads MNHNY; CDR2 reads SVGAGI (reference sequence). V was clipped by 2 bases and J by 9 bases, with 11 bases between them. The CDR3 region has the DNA TGTGCCAGCAGTTACAATAGGGGATCTGAGCAGTTCTTC. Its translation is CASSYNRGSEQFF.

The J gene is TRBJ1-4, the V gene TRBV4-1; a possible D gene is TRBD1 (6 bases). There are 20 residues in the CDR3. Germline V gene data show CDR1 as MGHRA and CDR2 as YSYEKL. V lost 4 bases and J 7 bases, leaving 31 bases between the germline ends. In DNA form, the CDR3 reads TGCGCCAGCAGCCCCCCTCGTGGCTGGGAAAAGGGACATCGAGGTGAAAAACTGTTTTTT. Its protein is CASSPPRGWEKGHRGEKLFF.

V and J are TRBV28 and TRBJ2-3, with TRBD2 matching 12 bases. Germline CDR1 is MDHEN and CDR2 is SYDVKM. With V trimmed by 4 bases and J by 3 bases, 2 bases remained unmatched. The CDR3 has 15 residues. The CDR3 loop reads CASSWTSGATDTQYF. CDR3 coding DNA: TGTGCCAGCAGTTGGACTAGCGGGGCTACAGATACGCAGTATTTT.

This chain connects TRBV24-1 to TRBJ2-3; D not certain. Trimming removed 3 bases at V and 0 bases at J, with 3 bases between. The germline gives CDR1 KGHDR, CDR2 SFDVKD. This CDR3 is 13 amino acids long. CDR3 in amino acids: CATSDPSTDTQYF. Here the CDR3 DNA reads TGTGCCACCAGTGATCCTAGCACAGATACGCAGTATTTT.

CDR3 loop: CASRPGGTTSNQPQHF. CDR3 in DNA: TGTGCCAGCAGACCCGGGGGGACAACCAGCAATCAGCCCCAGCATTTT. The rearrangement links TRBV7-2 to TRBJ1-5; D perhaps matches TRBD1 (6 bases). The CDR3 is 16 residues long. Germline V gene sequence: CDR1 SGHTA, CDR2 FQGNSA. V was shortened by 6 bases and J by 1 base, with 16 bases between the two germline ends.

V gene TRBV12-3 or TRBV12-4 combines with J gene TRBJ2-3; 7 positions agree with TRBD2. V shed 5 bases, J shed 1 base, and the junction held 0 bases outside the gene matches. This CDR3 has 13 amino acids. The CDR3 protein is CASSAGGTDTQYF. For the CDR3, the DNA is TGTGCCAGCAGTGCGGGGGGCACAGATACGCAGTATTTT.

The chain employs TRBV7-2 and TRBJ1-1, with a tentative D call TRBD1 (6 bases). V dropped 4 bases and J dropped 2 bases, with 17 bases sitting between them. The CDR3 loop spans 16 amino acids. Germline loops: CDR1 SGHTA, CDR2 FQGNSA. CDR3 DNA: TGTGCCAGCAGCTCCCGCCGTGGACAGTTTAACACTGAAGCTTTCTTT. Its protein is CASSSRRGQFNTEAFF.

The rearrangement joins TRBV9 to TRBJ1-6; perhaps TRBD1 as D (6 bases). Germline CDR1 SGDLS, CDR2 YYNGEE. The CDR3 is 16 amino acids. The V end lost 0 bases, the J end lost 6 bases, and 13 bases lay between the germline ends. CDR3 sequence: CASSVARNRANSPLHF. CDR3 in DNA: TGTGCCAGCAGCGTAGCCAGGAACAGGGCTAATTCACCCCTCCACTTT.

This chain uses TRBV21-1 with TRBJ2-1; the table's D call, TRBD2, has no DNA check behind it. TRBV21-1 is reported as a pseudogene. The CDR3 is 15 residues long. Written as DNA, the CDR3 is TGTGCCAGCAGCCCCCGTGGGCGGGGATTCAATGAGCAGTTCTTC. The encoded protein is CASSPRGRGFNEQFF.

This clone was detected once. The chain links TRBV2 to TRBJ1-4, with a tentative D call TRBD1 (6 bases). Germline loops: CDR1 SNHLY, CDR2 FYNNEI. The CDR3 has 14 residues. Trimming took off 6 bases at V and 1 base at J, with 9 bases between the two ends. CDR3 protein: CASRNRETNEKLFF. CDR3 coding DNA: TGTGCCAGCAGGAACAGGGAAACTAATGAAAAACTGTTTTTT.

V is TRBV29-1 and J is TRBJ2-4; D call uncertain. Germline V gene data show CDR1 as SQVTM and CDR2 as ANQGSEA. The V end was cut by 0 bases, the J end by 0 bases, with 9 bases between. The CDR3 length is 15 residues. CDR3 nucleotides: TGCAGCGTTGAAGACAACAGTCTAGCCAAAAACATTCAGTACTTC. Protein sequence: CSVEDNSLAKNIQYF.

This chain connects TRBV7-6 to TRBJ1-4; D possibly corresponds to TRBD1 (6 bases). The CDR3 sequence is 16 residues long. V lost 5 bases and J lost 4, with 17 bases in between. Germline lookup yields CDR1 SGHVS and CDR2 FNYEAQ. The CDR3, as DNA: TGTGCCAGCAGCGAAGCCGGGACAAAAAATAATGAAAAACTGTTTTTT. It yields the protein CASSEAGTKNNEKLFF.